This T cell receptor (beta chain) was sequenced during a study of cytomegalovirus exposure and HLA in healthy donors. Study in general: The Caucasian-associated ancestry cluster held 65% to 90% of over 350 genotyped donors.

This PCR relied on a set of 60 Vbeta primers and 13 Jbeta primers. Generated by immunoSEQ multiplex PCR, the TCRdb table keeps only in-frame clones and is missing some. Among approximately 89,000 clones, 70% to 80% were seen once, and the ten largest hold 3.7%. Regarding the study as a whole: Reportedly, fewer N-insertions than the 666-donor mean appeared in an Asian-associated ancestry cluster in a later analysis. In an earlier analysis, about 90% or about 30%: the productive usage of most TCR beta V segments.

Concerning this clone: What it binds is not known.

This CDR3 spans 13 amino acids. The germline CDR1 and CDR2 sequences are MNHNY and SVGAGI (reference sequence). V was shortened by 5 bases and J by 3 bases, with 10 bases between the two germline ends. J is TRBJ1-2 and V is TRBV6-6, with TRBD1 as a possible D gene (5 bases). This clonotype was sampled from a man between 25 and 39 years old in good health and CMV-seronegative. Sequences were obtained from PBMCs. CDR3 region: CASSLPGYYGYTF. The CDR3 region has the DNA TGTGCCAGCAGTCTCCCAGGGTACTATGGCTACACCTTC.